The 29 T cell receptor beta chains below all came from one sample that was sequenced in a study of blood T cells in healthy people across ages. A second about 7 to 11 cycle PCR used barcoded and J-beta primers. TCRdb re-called the 5' RACE reads through MiXCR, storing one row per CDR3 protein. Among under 950,000 distinct CDR3 sequences listed, about a fifth were seen once. What was sequenced was blood. The receptors come from an older man in good health.

The rearrangement links TRBV21-1 to TRBJ2-7; TRBD1 is taken as the D call from the table, unchecked against the DNA. TRBV21-1 is labeled a pseudogene. CDR3 size: 17 residues. The CDR3 bases are TGTGCCAGCAGCAGGGGACAGGCCGTTGTTGGAACCTACGAGCAGTACGTC. Encoded protein: CASSRGQAVVGTYEQYV.

This clonotype was seen only a few times. This chain links TRBV20-1 with TRBJ1-3; no reliable D call. Germline lookup yields CDR1 DFQATT and CDR2 SNEGSKA (reference sequence). CDR3 length: 14 amino acids. Trimming removed 6 bases from V and 0 bases from J, with 12 bases in between. CDR3 sequence (DNA): TGCAGTGCAGAGGACGGGTACTCTGGAAACACCATATATTTT. Its translation: CSAEDGYSGNTIYF.

This chain uses TRBV7-6 with TRBJ1-6, with no clear D. The CDR3 covers 16 residues. Trimming stripped 5 bases from V and 10 bases from J, with 21 bases between. Germline V gene sequence: CDR1 SGHVS, CDR2 FNYEAQ. Written as DNA, the CDR3 is TGTGCCAGCAGCCAATCCCGATCACAGTACGGATCACCCCTCCACTTT. It yields the protein CASSQSRSQYGSPLHF. The variable domain in full, with the rest retrieved from reference TRBV7-6 and TRBJ1-6, is GAGVSQSPRYKVTKRGQDVALRCDPISGHVSLYWYRQALGQGPEFLTYFNYEAQQDKSGLPNDRFSAERPEGSISTLTIQRTEQRDSAMYRCASSQSRSQYGSPLHFGNGTRLTVT.

This rearrangement joins TRBV6-5 to TRBJ2-5; tentative D call: TRBD2 (6 bases). The DNA matches TRBJ2-7 better at its end, which makes the J call doubtful. CDR1 and CDR2 (germline): MNHEY, SVGAGI. This CDR3 is built from 16 residues. CDR3 sequence (DNA): TGTGCCAGCAGGGTACAGCAGGTGGGGGGCTCCTACGAGCAGTACTTC. Its translation: CASRVQQVGGSYEQYF.

This clonotype was picked up many times. The chain links TRBV20-1 to TRBJ2-5; 9 bases are a match to TRBD1. Germline loops: CDR1 DFQATT, CDR2 SNEGSKA (reference sequence). CDR3 size: 13 residues. Germline trimming cut 1 base from V and 3 bases from J; bases unmatched to any gene: 0. This CDR3 is CSARGDREETQYF. In nucleotides, the CDR3 is TGCAGTGCTAGAGGGGACAGGGAAGAGACCCAGTACTTC.

This clonotype was recorded at least ten times. The J gene is TRBJ2-7, the V gene TRBV7-6; D may be TRBD2 (6 bases). The CDR3 runs to 13 residues. V was cut by 1 base and J by 6 bases, with 10 bases left in between. Germline lookup yields CDR1 SGHVS and CDR2 FNYEAQ. CDR3 nucleotide sequence: TGTGCCAGCAGCTTAGAGGGACTTACCGAGCAGTACTTC. It specifies CASSLEGLTEQYF.

This clonotype was seen more than once but under ten times. V and J are TRBV20-1 and TRBJ2-4; D is undetermined. The CDR3 is made up of 14 amino acids. V dropped 4 bases and J dropped 3 bases, with 13 bases sitting between them. The germline gives CDR1 DFQATT, CDR2 SNEGSKA (reference sequence). The CDR3 protein is CSATFWVDKNIQYF. The CDR3 nucleotides read TGCAGTGCTACCTTTTGGGTGGACAAAAACATTCAGTACTTC.

This clonotype was found a few times. This chain links TRBV4-1 with TRBJ1-1, with 7 bases aligning to TRBD1. Germline CDR1 MGHRA, CDR2 YSYEKL. V lost 0 bases to trimming and J lost 0 bases; unmatched junction nucleotides: 7. CDR3 size: 17 residues. This CDR3 is CASSQETGQSMNTEAFF. Written as DNA, the CDR3 is TGCGCCAGCAGCCAAGAAACGGGACAGAGCATGAACACTGAAGCTTTCTTT.

V is TRBV28 and J is TRBJ1-5, with TRBD1 matching 9 bases. The V segment lost 6 bases and the J segment 9 bases; nucleotides outside the gene matches: 12. In germline, CDR1 is MDHEN, CDR2 SYDVKM. This CDR3 contains 15 residues. The CDR3 coding sequence is TGTGCCAGCAGGGTTCCGGGACAGGGCGGAGGGCCCCAGCATTTT. Its translation is CASRVPGQGGGPQHF.

The gene calls are TRBV14 and TRBJ2-3, with a weak D call TRBD1 (6 bases). Trimming shortened V by 0 bases and J by 0 bases, and 19 bases separated the two germline ends. Germline-derived CDR1 and CDR2 are SGHDN and FVKESK. CDR3 length equals 19 residues. This CDR3 is CASSQDLIGGGPSTDTQYF. Written as DNA, the CDR3 is TGTGCCAGCAGCCAAGATTTAATCGGTGGGGGCCCTAGCACAGATACGCAGTATTTT.

With regard to this clonotype: The junction differs from germline at one of its ends, possibly a read error. CDR3 bases: TGTGCCAGCAGTTACCAGGGATTCGTCGGCTCCATCTTC. It yields the protein CASSYQGFVGSIF. V is TRBV6-5 and J is TRBJ1-2; D might be TRBD1 (5 bases). The CDR3 is 13 amino acids. Per germline, CDR1 MNHEY and CDR2 SVGAGI.

This clonotype was counted a few times. The chain recombines TRBV4-1 with TRBJ2-5, with 9 bases matching TRBD2. Per germline, CDR1 MGHRA and CDR2 YSYEKL. The CDR3 runs to 18 residues. Trimming removed 2 bases from V and 2 bases from J; junction bases left unmatched: 12. For the CDR3, the DNA is TGCGCCAGCAGCCAAACCTGGCTAGCGGGACCTCTTCAAGAGACCCAGTACTTC. Translation gives CASSQTWLAGPLQETQYF.

The J gene is TRBJ2-6, the V gene TRBV28; D is undetermined. Germline CDR1 and CDR2: MDHEN and SYDVKM. CDR3 size: 16 residues. V was trimmed by 4 bases and J by 0 bases, leaving 10 bases between them. CDR3 nucleotide sequence: TGTGCCAGCAGTTCACCCTTTAGCTCTGGGGCCAACGTCCTGACTTTC. It yields the protein CASSSPFSSGANVLTF.

The J gene is TRBJ2-1, the V gene TRBV15; 7 positions agree with TRBD2. CDR1 and CDR2 (germline): LNHNV, YYDKDF (reference sequence). The CDR3 has 15 residues. Trimming cost V 8 bases and J 11 bases; bases outside gene matches: 18. The CDR3 DNA reads TGTGCCACCGCGCCCTTAGATGTAGCGGGTATCAAGCAGTTCTTC. Residues: CATAPLDVAGIKQFF.

The chain couples TRBV20-1 to TRBJ2-1; D ambiguous. The J call is doubtful: the DNA matches TRBJ2-5 better. This CDR3 is built from 14 residues. Germline lookup yields CDR1 DFQATT and CDR2 SNEGSKA (reference sequence). CDR3 amino acids: CSARDSVTQETQYF. The CDR3 DNA follows: TGCAGTGCTAGAGATTCAGTTACCCAAGAGACCCAGTACTTC.

This clonotype was detected only a few times. The V and J genes are TRBV12-3 or TRBV12-4 and TRBJ2-1; D might be TRBD1 (6 bases). Trimming left V 6 bases short and J 9 bases short, with 18 bases between. The CDR3 runs 14 residues. The chain's CDR3 is CASSQATQGGEQFF. The CDR3, as DNA: TGTGCCAGCAGCCAAGCCACACAGGGCGGTGAGCAGTTCTTC.

The gene calls are TRBV4-1 and TRBJ2-3; 11 bases are a match to TRBD2. CDR3 length equals 16 residues. Per germline, CDR1 MGHRA and CDR2 YSYEKL. The J segment lost 8 bases and the V segment lost 0 bases, leaving 7 bases of the junction unmatched. The CDR3 spells CASSQEGLAGGVTQYF. The CDR3 nucleotides are TGCGCCAGCAGCCAAGAAGGCCTAGCGGGGGGTGTTACGCAGTATTTT.

In nucleotides, the CDR3 is TGTGCCAGCGGGACGGAACGCACAGATACGCAGTATTTT. Protein sequence: CASGTERTDTQYF. The chain is built from TRBV2 and TRBJ2-3, with D perhaps TRBD1 or TRBD2 (5 bases each). The germline CDR1 and CDR2 sequences are SNHLY and FYNNEI. Trimming removed 8 bases at V and 1 base at J, with 10 bases between. The CDR3 totals 13 residues.

The chain recombines TRBV5-1 with TRBJ2-5; 11 bases fit TRBD2. The J call may be wrong; the DNA end is better matched by TRBJ2-1. The CDR3 totals 17 residues. Germline V CDR1 and CDR2: SGHRS, YFSETQ. In DNA, the CDR3 is TGCGCCAGCAGCCCCTCCCTACTAGCGGGAGTTGGCAATGAGCAGTTCTTC. It translates to CASSPSLLAGVGNEQFF.

The chain carries TRBV18 and TRBJ2-7, with D uncertain. The DNA end lines up better with TRBJ2-5; the J call may be wrong. Per germline, CDR1 KGHSH and CDR2 LQKENI. This CDR3 has 15 amino acids. The CDR3 here is CASSLNGQTSETQYF. CDR3 DNA sequence: TGTGCCAGCTCCCTCAACGGGCAGACATCAGAGACCCAGTACTTC.

A note on this clonotype: With a much larger clone just one base away, this may be a read error. This chain links TRBV6-6 with TRBJ1-4; tentatively, D is TRBD1 (6 bases). Germline assignment: CDR1 MNHNY and CDR2 SVGAGI (reference sequence). Trimming took 9 bases from V and 4 from J, leaving 15 bases between them. The CDR3 sequence is 14 residues long. The CDR3 bases are TGTGCCAGTCAGTTGGGGGCCCTTAATGAAAAACTGTTTTTT. Its protein product is CASQLGALNEKLFF.

This clonotype came up a few times. Since a much larger clone is just one base distant, this may be a read error. The V call is TRBV10-3, the J call TRBJ1-5, with D perhaps matching TRBD1 (5 bases). This CDR3 contains 13 residues. Germline V gene lookup returns CDR1 ENHRY and CDR2 SYGVKD. CDR3 sequence (DNA): TGTGCCATCAGTGCGGGGGATAAGTGGCCCCGGCATTTT. Translation gives CAISAGDKWPRHF.

As DNA, the CDR3 is TGTGCCACCAGCGTGGGGCGGGAGGTAACCGGGGAGCTGTTTTTT. Its protein product is CATSVGREVTGELFF. V is TRBV24-1 and J is TRBJ2-2; 8 nucleotides agree with TRBD2. Trimming removed 7 bases from V and 5 bases from J; junction bases left unmatched: 8. Per the germline V gene, CDR1 is KGHDR and CDR2 is SFDVKD. The CDR3 runs to 15 residues.

This clonotype was seen ten or more times. The J gene is TRBJ1-4, the V gene TRBV6-6, with D unclear. V dropped 8 bases and J dropped 6 bases, with 7 bases sitting between them. This CDR3 comprises 11 residues. Per the germline V gene, CDR1 is MNHNY and CDR2 is SVGAGI (reference sequence). This chain's CDR3 is CASGTDEKLFF. In DNA, the CDR3 is TGTGCCAGCGGAACAGATGAAAAACTGTTTTTT.

This clonotype was detected a few times. This chain links TRBV12-3 or TRBV12-4 with TRBJ1-2; D unresolved. V lost 6 bases to trimming and J lost 8 bases, with 13 bases between them. The CDR3 length is 12 residues. The CDR3 DNA reads as TGTGCCAGCAGCCGGGATCCTCGAGGCTACACCTTC. Translated, it gives CASSRDPRGYTF.

V is TRBV9 and J is TRBJ1-1; 7 bases are a match to TRBD1. CDR3 length: 14 amino acids. Losses at the gene ends were 3 bases for V and 7 bases for J; bases not matched to a gene: 9. Germline assignment: CDR1 SGDLS and CDR2 YYNGEE. CDR3: CASSGGGGQIEAFF. CDR3 bases: TGTGCCAGCAGCGGAGGGGGGGGACAGATTGAAGCTTTCTTT.

V usage is TRBV10-3 and J usage is TRBJ1-5; D may be TRBD1 (6 bases). The length of the CDR3 is 15 residues. V was shortened by 0 bases and J by 5 bases, with 11 bases between the two germline ends. Germline CDR1 is ENHRY and CDR2 is SYGVKD. In DNA form, the CDR3 reads TGTGCCATCAGTGAGTCGTCAGGGGCCTATCAGCCCCAGCATTTT. Translated, it gives CAISESSGAYQPQHF.

This clonotype was detected ten times or more. The chain links TRBV3-1 to TRBJ2-3; D remains unclear. Per the germline V gene, CDR1 is LGHDT and CDR2 is YNNKEL (reference sequence). The V and J ends lost 1 base and 6 bases respectively, with 2 bases between them. The CDR3 runs to 11 residues. This chain's CDR3 is CASSQVDTQYF. The DNA of the CDR3 is TGTGCCAGCAGCCAAGTCGATACGCAGTATTTT.

About this clonotype itself: A read error may account for a junction end that differs from germline. This CDR3 reads CASSYLSTDTRYF. In DNA, the CDR3 is TGTGCCAGCAGTTACCTAAGCACAGATACGCGGTATTTT. The chain combines TRBV6-5 with TRBJ2-3; no firm D call. The CDR3 sequence is 13 residues long. Germline assignment: CDR1 MNHEY and CDR2 SVGAGI.